This TCR beta chain originates from a study of regulatory T cells in long-lasting Graves disease. Time point here: newly diagnosed GD, antithyroid drugs for less than 3 months. Isolated PBMC RNA provided the starting material for the TCR library. J gave up 4 bases and V 1 base, and 6 bases lay outside the gene matches. This CDR3 is built from 16 residues. The V gene's germline CDR1 is DFQATT and CDR2 SNEGSKA (reference sequence). The sample holds many counts of this clonotype. What it binds is unknown. Construction of the TCR beta libraries employed iRepertoire HTBI primers in conjunction with Arm-PCR of CDR3 regions. Each CDR3 protein is one row after TCRdb ran MiXCR on the multiplex PCR reads. This repertoire shows around 450,000 distinct CDR3 sequences, around 15% found once; its top ten account for less than 15%. General study results and limits: Persistent disease exhibited a predilection for TRBV28, TRBJ1-2 and TRBJ2-5.

These data are also associated with another study on T cells in Graves' hyperthyroidism and ophthalmopathy. This second report adds: Newly diagnosed hyperthyroidism patients aged 18 to 65 years had disease lasting under 2 months. Blood also held most thyroid clonotypes expanded beyond 0.001.

The specimen comprised peripheral blood mononuclear cells (PBMCs), sampled at new diagnosis, from a patient treated with antithyroid drugs. The chain employs TRBV20-1 and TRBJ2-1; TRBD2 matches 11 bases. This clonotype was obtained from a man aged 35 to 55 with Graves disease. The CDR3 nucleotides are TGCAGTGCTAGAGTCGAGACTAGCGGGAAGTACAATGAGCAGTTCTTC. It translates to CSARVETSGKYNEQFF.